This T cell receptor beta chain emerged from a study of molecular identifiers for immune sequencing clone quantification. This clonotype was counted ten times or more. The germline V and J ends were trimmed by 3 bases and 0 bases, with 11 bases remaining between them. The CDR3 is 15 residues long. The germline CDR1 and CDR2 sequences are SNHLY and FYNNEI. TCRdb analysed the PCR reads with MiXCR anew, one entry per CDR3 protein. Of about 630,000 distinct CDR3 sequences in the sample, 25% were seen once. The sequence derives from a human donor in good health. Some libraries in this study had Jurkat cell RNA spiked in. The chain has TRBV2 and TRBJ1-2; unclear D gene. What was sequenced was naive CD8+ T cells from blood, with Jurkat cell RNA spiked in. Subset indicated: FACS-sorted CD8+CD4-CCR7+CD45RA+ naive T cells. The CDR3 region has the DNA TGTGCCAGCAGTGATGAGGCTACCGCTAACTATGGCTACACCTTC. It is translated as CASSDEATANYGYTF.